This TCR beta chain was recovered during a study of cytomegalovirus exposure and HLA in healthy donors. As for the study in general: In an early release, HLA-typed donors contributed roughly 85 million unique TCR sequences. Findings and limits, study-wide: When analyzed later, the rates of TCR association showed variation by HLA locus, with DRB1 the most and HLA-C the fewest. Later analysis identified several of the most significant clusters that appeared linked to common viral pathogens. Altogether, 164 TCR beta chains were recorded as cytomegalovirus-associated.

V was clipped by 3 bases and J by 0 bases; unmatched bases: 11. The CDR3 length is 19 residues. CDR1 is SGHRS and CDR2 is YFSETQ in the germline V gene. As for this clone: As yet, its antigen is unknown.

The PCR was carried out with 60 Vbeta primers and 13 Jbeta primers. Assay used: immunoSEQ multiplex PCR; TCRdb lists only in-frame clones, some missing. The profile shows roughly 100,000 clones, over 60% of them singletons. The sequence was obtained from a woman aged 45-65 years in good health and CMV-seropositive. Sequencing input: PBMCs. V is TRBV5-1 and J is TRBJ2-1; 11 bases map to TRBD2. Here the CDR3 reads CASSSSSSGGPSSYNEQFF. DNA for the CDR3: TGCGCCAGCAGCTCCTCCTCTAGCGGGGGGCCGAGCTCCTACAATGAGCAGTTCTTC.